Listed below are T cell receptor beta chains from one sample, sequenced in a study of T cell responses to AZD1222 COVID-19 vaccine. TCRdb's table, derived via immunoSEQ multiplex PCR, lists solely in-frame clones and lacks some. The table records 130,000 to 150,000 clones, 75% to 95% of them present only once. The input for sequencing was peripheral blood, taken on day 0 of MenACWY control vaccination. These receptors were taken from an adult in good health. Each CDR3 is given with its conserved first and last residue. The order of the fields is V gene, D gene, clone size, J gene, CDR3 DNA, CDR3 protein. The D gene is left open where the match is weak. Not all rows give a size; the values are once, few, many and, for expanded clones, a class.

TRBV7-9	NA	NA	TRBJ1-1	TGTGCCAGCAGCTCCCAGGGAACGGGGATGAACACTGAAGCTTTCTTT	CASSSQGTGMNTEAFF
TRBV18	NA	once	TRBJ2-5	TGTGCCAGCTCACCAAGGGTGTTAGGGCAAGAGACCCAGTACTTC	CASSPRVLGQETQYF
TRBV30	NA	NA	TRBJ1-1	TGTGCCTGGAGTGTTAACTCGGGGAACACTGAAGCTTTCTTT	CAWSVNSGNTEAFF
TRBV5-1	NA	once	TRBJ2-2	TGCGCCAGCAGCTTGGTTTGGGCTGTGAACACCGGGGAGCTGTTTTTT	CASSLVWAVNTGELFF
TRBV28	TRBD1	NA	TRBJ2-7	TGTGCCAGCAGTTTAGCGGACAGGAAACTCTACGAGCAGTACTTC	CASSLADRKLYEQYF
TRBV2	TRBD1	NA	TRBJ2-5	TGTGCCAGCATAAAAGGGACAGGGGGCGCGGAGACCCAGTACTTC	CASIKGTGGAETQYF
TRBV5-5	NA	NA	TRBJ1-1	TGTGCCAGCAGGTACGTCGCGGGGCTGAGAGCTTTCTTT	CASRYVAGLRAFF
TRBV30	TRBD1	NA	TRBJ1-6	TGTGCCTGGAGATCCGGGACAGGGGTTTCACCCCTCCACTTT	CAWRSGTGVSPLHF
TRBV12-3/TRBV12-4	NA	NA	TRBJ1-5	TGTGCCAGCAATAGGGAGGCGCAGCCCCAGCATTTT	CASNREAQPQHF
TRBV5-8	NA	NA	TRBJ1-5	TGTGCCAGCAGCTTGGAGCGGCCCCAGCATTTT	CASSLERPQHF
TRBV3-1/TRBV3-2	NA	NA	TRBJ1-2	TGTGCCAGCAGCCTCAGTTCAGGGTTCACGACGGGCTACACCTTC	CASSLSSGFTTGYTF
TRBV10-2	TRBD1	NA	TRBJ1-5	TGCGCCAGCAGCGACAGGGGGCTAGGTTATAGGGATCAGCCCCAGCATTTT	CASSDRGLGYRDQPQHF
TRBV5-6	NA	NA	TRBJ1-2	TGTGCCAGCAGCTTGGTGACCGGGGCCGGGTATGGCTACACCTTC	CASSLVTGAGYGYTF
TRBV4-2	NA	NA	TRBJ2-7	TGTGCCAGCAGCCAAGAAAGGGCCTACGAGCAGTACTTC	CASSQERAYEQYF
TRBV11-2	TRBD1	NA	TRBJ1-2	TGTGCCAGCAGCTCACCCCTGACAGGGTGGAAAGGCTACACCTTC	CASSSPLTGWKGYTF
TRBV6-1	NA	NA	TRBJ2-1	TGTGCCAGCAGTGGGGCGACTCCTAGCTCCTACAATGAGCAGTTCTTC	CASSGATPSSYNEQFF
TRBV25-1	NA	NA	TRBJ1-2	TGTGCCAGCGGCGGGGGGCTTGGCTACACCTTC	CASGGGLGYTF
TRBV20-1	NA	NA	TRBJ2-3	TGCAGTGCAAGTAGGGGGGGGGTTGGAGATACGCAGTATTTT	CSASRGGVGDTQYF
TRBV6-5	NA	once	TRBJ1-3	TGTGCCAGCAGGGGGGACGGATTCTCTGGAAACACCATATATTTT	CASRGDGFSGNTIYF
TRBV6-4	NA	few	TRBJ1-3	TGTGCCAGCAGCTTGGGAGTGGGGTCTGGAAACACCATATATTTT	CASSLGVGSGNTIYF
TRBV5-1	TRBD1	NA	TRBJ2-6	TGCGCCAGCAGCTTGTCGTTTTCGGGACAGAAAGTTTACTCTGGGGCCAACGTCCTGACTTTC	CASSLSFSGQKVYSGANVLTF
TRBV28	NA	NA	TRBJ1-6	TGTGCCAGCAGACCGCCGGGGCCGGATAATTCACCCCTCCACTTT	CASRPPGPDNSPLHF
TRBV7-9	NA	NA	TRBJ1-1	TGTGCCAGCAGCCAGATCGACAAAGCTTTCTTT	CASSQIDKAFF
TRBV18	NA	NA	TRBJ1-4	TGTGCCAGCTCACGAGGGGGAACTAATGAAAAACTGTTTTTT	CASSRGGTNEKLFF
TRBV6-5	NA	NA	TRBJ1-6	TGTGCCAGCAGTCCTCCGGGGGGGAATTCACCCCTCCACTTT	CASSPPGGNSPLHF
TRBV30	NA	NA	TRBJ2-7	TGTGCCTGGACAAAAGAGAACTCCTACGAGCAGTACTTC	CAWTKENSYEQYF
TRBV5-1	NA	few	TRBJ1-1	TGCGCCAGCAGGGGGGAAACTGAAGCTTTCTTT	CASRGETEAFF
TRBV3-1/TRBV3-2	NA	NA	TRBJ2-2	TGTGCCAGCAGCCAAGAAAGTGCGGGCCATTTCACCGGGGAGCTGTTTTTT	CASSQESAGHFTGELFF
TRBV11-1	NA	NA	TRBJ1-5	TGTGCCAGCAGCGCCGACAGCAATCAGCCCCAGCATTTT	CASSADSNQPQHF
TRBV6-5	NA	NA	TRBJ2-1	TGTGCCAGCAGTTCCCCCCTCGGGTACAATGAGCAGTTCTTC	CASSSPLGYNEQFF
TRBV28	TRBD2	NA	TRBJ2-7	TGTGCCAGCGCCAAGCGAGGGTGGGGTACTAGCGGGAGCTACGAGCAGTACTTC	CASAKRGWGTSGSYEQYF
TRBV29-1	TRBD1	NA	TRBJ1-1	TGCAGCGTTTATAGACAGGGGAGGAACACTGAAGCTTTCTTT	CSVYRQGRNTEAFF
TRBV30	NA	NA	TRBJ1-5	TGTGCCTGGAGTATGGTACGGGGCAATCAGCCCCAGCATTTT	CAWSMVRGNQPQHF
TRBV5-5	NA	NA	TRBJ1-1	TGTGCCAGCAGCTTGGAGCTCTGGAACACTGAAGCTTTCTTT	CASSLELWNTEAFF
TRBV28	TRBD2	NA	TRBJ2-1	TGTGCCAGCAGTACCCACTCGGGACTAGCTCATGAGCAGTTCTTC	CASSTHSGLAHEQFF
TRBV7-9	NA	NA	TRBJ1-1	TGTGCCAGCAGCCCAGGGCTCCAAACTGAAGCTTTCTTT	CASSPGLQTEAFF
TRBV23-1	NA	NA	TRBJ1-2	TGCGCCAGCAGTCAATTTAAAACGTCTTATGGCTACACCTTC	CASSQFKTSYGYTF
TRBV5-5	NA	NA	TRBJ1-5	TGTGCCAGCAGCTGGGGAGGGGACGTGCGCAATCAGCCCCAGCATTTT	CASSWGGDVRNQPQHF
TRBV9	NA	once	TRBJ1-2	TGTGCCAGCAGCTTTGAAGAGGGGGTAGGCTACACCTTC	CASSFEEGVGYTF
TRBV11-2	NA	once	TRBJ2-7	TGTGCCAGCAGCGAGACCGTGACAGGAAGGGGTACGAAGCAGTACTTC	CASSETVTGRGTKQYF
TRBV3-1/TRBV3-2	NA	NA	TRBJ1-6	TGTGCCAGCAGCCAAGATTGGTCGACACCCCTCCACTTT	CASSQDWSTPLHF
TRBV6-6	TRBD1	NA	TRBJ1-6	TGTGCCAGCAGTTACTCTATGGGACAGCGTTATTCACCCCTCCACTTT	CASSYSMGQRYSPLHF
TRBV6-1	NA	NA	TRBJ1-2	TGTGCCAGCAGTGAAGCGAGACACTCCTATGGCTACACCTTC	CASSEARHSYGYTF
TRBV27	TRBD2	NA	TRBJ2-2	TGTGCCAGCAGTTTAAAAGGGACTAGCGGGATCGGGGCCGGGGAGCTGTTTTTT	CASSLKGTSGIGAGELFF